Below, 17 T cell receptor beta chains from the same sample are listed, as sequenced in a study of OX40 agonist ivuxolimab in advanced cancers. Sequencing was performed with immunoSEQ multiplex PCR; in TCRdb, only in-frame clones are kept and a portion is missing. There are around 56,000 clones in the sample; around 86% occur only once, and around 5% lies in the top ten. The sequencing used CD4+ or CD8+ T cells sorted from blood, collected in a trial of the OX40 agonist ivuxolimab. All receptors come from an adult with an advanced solid tumor such as melanoma, head and neck, liver or kidney cancer.

The chain has TRBV19 and TRBJ2-3, with D possibly TRBD2 on 5 matching bases. Germline CDR1 and CDR2: LNHDA and SQIVND (reference sequence). Trimming removed 5 bases at V and 1 base at J, with 10 bases between. CDR3 length equals 14 residues. CDR3 sequence reads: CASSLAGGTDTQYF. Written as DNA, the CDR3 is TGTGCCAGTAGTCTAGCAGGAGGCACAGATACGCAGTATTTT.

This clone turned up a few times. The CDR3 region has the DNA TGTGCCAGCAGTTCGGCTAGGATCTACGAGCAGTACTTC. It translates to CASSSARIYEQYF. The chain joins TRBV27 to TRBJ2-7; D unclear. This CDR3 has 13 amino acids. Trimming removed 4 bases at V and 3 bases at J, with 10 bases between. Germline V gives CDR1 MNHEY, CDR2 SMNVEV (reference sequence).

V usage is TRBV5-6 and J usage is TRBJ1-1; D is unclear. Germline-derived CDR1 and CDR2 are SGHDT and YYEEEE. The CDR3 spans 12 residues. Trimming took 2 bases from V and 10 from J, leaving 12 bases between them. DNA for the CDR3: TGTGCCAGCAGCTTCTCCGGGTCGGGAGCTTTCTTT. It is translated as CASSFSGSGAFF.

The chain has TRBV27 and TRBJ2-7; the D is unclear. Germline-derived CDR1 and CDR2 are MNHEY and SMNVEV (reference sequence). The CDR3 has 14 amino acids. Trimming cost V 4 bases and J 0 bases, with 10 bases left between them. CDR3 residues: CASSSDRNSYEQYF. The CDR3 DNA is TGTGCCAGCAGTTCCGACCGAAACTCCTACGAGCAGTACTTC.

Comment on this clone: Different DNA sequences within this sample yield the same CDR3. This chain links TRBV4-1 with TRBJ1-5, with TRBD1 matching over 11 bases. CDR1 is MGHRA and CDR2 is YSYEKL in the germline V gene. With 3 bases clipped from V and 5 bases from J, the junction kept 3 bases outside the gene matches. The CDR3 totals 15 residues. The CDR3 reads CASSQEGQGDQPQHF. CDR3 coding DNA: TGCGCCAGCAGCCAGGAGGGACAGGGGGATCAGCCCCAGCATTTT.

The V gene is TRBV11-3, the J gene TRBJ2-1, with a tentative D call TRBD2 (5 bases). Germline V lookup: CDR1 SGHNT, CDR2 YENEEA. The V end was cut by 3 bases, the J end by 4 bases, with 7 bases between. The CDR3 consists of 13 residues. In nucleotides, the CDR3 is TGTGCCAGCAGCTTGGACTTTTACAATGAGCAGTTCTTC. This sequence encodes CASSLDFYNEQFF.

The chain joins TRBV5-1 to TRBJ2-7; the match to TRBD1 covers 9 bases. Germline CDR1 SGHRS, CDR2 YFSETQ. V gave up 4 bases and J gave up 4 bases; unmatched junction bases: 9. The CDR3 covers 15 residues. The CDR3 DNA follows: TGCGCCAGCAGCCTCGAGGGACAGGGAACATACGAGCAGTACTTC. It encodes CASSLEGQGTYEQYF.

This chain links TRBV18 with TRBJ2-5; the match to TRBD2 covers 15 bases. The DNA end favors TRBJ2-7, so the J call may be wrong. The CDR3 spans 19 residues. Germline V gives CDR1 KGHSH, CDR2 LQKENI. CDR3 region: CASSPRPPGLAGGRYEQYF. The CDR3 DNA reads as TGTGCCAGCTCACCGCGCCCCCCGGGACTAGCGGGAGGAAGATACGAGCAGTACTTC.

V gene TRBV27 combines with J gene TRBJ2-2, with D maybe TRBD1 (6 bases). Germline CDR1 reads MNHEY; CDR2 reads SMNVEV (reference sequence). Trimming took 7 bases from V and 3 from J, leaving 18 bases between them. CDR3 length equals 16 residues. In DNA form, the CDR3 reads TGTGCCAGCACTTTGGGTTCCCACAGGGACACCGGGGAGCTGTTTTTT. This translates into CASTLGSHRDTGELFF.

The genes are TRBV5-1 and TRBJ1-5; D remains ambiguous. This CDR3 spans 15 amino acids. The germline V gene has CDR1 SGHRS and CDR2 YFSETQ. The ends were cut back, 0 bases at V and 0 bases at J, with 7 bases in the middle. The CDR3 coding sequence is TGCGCCAGCAGCTTGGACCCCGATAGCAATCAGCCCCAGCATTTT. It specifies CASSLDPDSNQPQHF.

This sequence joins TRBV5-4 and TRBJ2-3; 9 bases agree with TRBD2. J lost 0 bases, V lost 1 base, and 6 bases had no gene match. The length of the CDR3 is 17 residues. Germline CDR1 reads SGHNT; CDR2 reads YYREEE (reference sequence). The CDR3 sequence is CASSLRLAGMSTDTQYF. The CDR3, as DNA: TGTGCCAGCAGCTTGAGGCTAGCGGGAATGAGCACAGATACGCAGTATTTT.

The chain couples TRBV29-1 to TRBJ2-3; TRBD2 aligns across 9 bases. V lost 8 bases, J lost 5 bases, and 8 bases stayed unmatched. The CDR3 is made up of 13 amino acids. Germline V CDR1 and CDR2: SQVTM, ANQGSEA. The CDR3, as DNA: TGCAGCATAGCTAGCGGGGCGGGAGATACGCAGTATTTT. Its protein product is CSIASGAGDTQYF.

This clone was counted a single time. CDR3 sequence (DNA): TGTGCCAGCAGCTTGTTGGACAGCGCGGCCAACTACGAGCAGTACTTC. This sequence encodes CASSLLDSAANYEQYF. V and J are TRBV5-8 and TRBJ2-7; D might be TRBD1 (6 bases). Germline CDR1 and CDR2: SGHTS and YDEGEE. Trimming shortened V by 1 base and J by 3 bases, and 17 bases separated the two germline ends. The CDR3 is made up of 16 amino acids.

By frequency in the sample, this clone is medium-sized (0.01 to 0.1%). The chain employs TRBV28 and TRBJ1-5; weak D call: TRBD1 (6 bases). With 5 bases removed from V and 6 bases from J, the gap between germline ends came to 14 bases. The germline V gene encodes CDR1 MDHEN and CDR2 SYDVKM. CDR3 length: 14 residues. CDR3 sequence reads: CASSTHREGQPQHF. For the CDR3, the DNA is TGTGCCAGCAGTACCCACAGGGAAGGTCAGCCCCAGCATTTT.

V usage is TRBV7-8 and J usage is TRBJ2-2; D call uncertain. Germline V gives CDR1 SGHVS, CDR2 FQNEAQ. This CDR3 contains 16 residues. Trimming cost V 4 bases and J 6 bases, with 18 bases left between them. CDR3 protein: CASSSIAKIQAGELFF. In nucleotides, the CDR3 is TGTGCCAGCAGCTCGATTGCCAAGATTCAAGCCGGGGAGCTGTTTTTT.

The chain couples TRBV2 to TRBJ2-5, with 7 bases matching TRBD2. The CDR3 has 14 residues. V dropped 6 bases and J dropped 5; count of bases not matched to a gene: 9. Germline loops: CDR1 SNHLY, CDR2 FYNNEI. CDR3 sequence: CASRREGRWETQYF. CDR3 in DNA: TGTGCCAGCAGGAGGGAGGGGAGGTGGGAGACCCAGTACTTC.

This clone was observed a few times. The chain couples TRBV5-6 to TRBJ1-5, with D perhaps TRBD1 (6 bases). The V end lost 3 bases, the J end lost 2 bases, and 18 bases lay between the germline ends. Germline values: CDR1 SGHDT, CDR2 YYEEEE. The CDR3 length is 17 residues. CDR3 bases: TGTGCCAGCAGCTCTACGCTACAGGGCTTGGGCAATCAGCCCCAGCATTTT. This codes for CASSSTLQGLGNQPQHF.